This T cell receptor (beta chain) was captured in a study of metastatic and nonmetastatic thyroid tumors. In the study overall: Where malignant and benign thyroid patients were concerned, repertoires were compared across blood and tumor or nodule tissue.

The CDR3 is made up of 15 amino acids. The germline CDR1 and CDR2 sequences are SGHDN and FVKESK. In the source study's methods: Variation in CDR3 across clinicopathological groups served as the basis for constructing a distant-metastasis classifier in papillary thyroid cancer. Using MiXCR, TCRdb reanalyzed the PCR reads. TCRdb's processing, not the study's, gives the V and J calls here. The table has some 45,000 clones, approximately 15% seen once. Patients underwent thyroid surgery, and none had received any treatment before it. This clone has just a few counts. A much more abundant neighbour one base away suggests this may be a read error.

V gene TRBV14 combines with J gene TRBJ2-7; TRBD1 is a possible D gene (5 bases). Sequenced input: blood. The sequence came from a female donor with papillary thyroid cancer or a benign thyroid nodule (not recorded which). Some clones in this sample may be carry-over from other donors' samples. For the CDR3, the DNA is TGTGCCAACAGCCAAGATAGGCCCAGGGTGAACGAGCAGTACTTC. Translation: CANSQDRPRVNEQYF.